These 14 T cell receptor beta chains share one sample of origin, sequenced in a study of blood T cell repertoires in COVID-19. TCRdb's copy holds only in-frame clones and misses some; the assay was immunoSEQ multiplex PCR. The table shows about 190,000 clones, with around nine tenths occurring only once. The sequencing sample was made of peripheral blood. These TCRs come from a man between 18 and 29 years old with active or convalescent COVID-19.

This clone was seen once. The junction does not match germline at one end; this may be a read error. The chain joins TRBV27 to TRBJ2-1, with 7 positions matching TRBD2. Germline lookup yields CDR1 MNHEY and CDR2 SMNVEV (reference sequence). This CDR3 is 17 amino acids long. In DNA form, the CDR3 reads TGTGCCAGCAGTTTGGTCGCGGGGGATACCTCCTACAACGAGCAGTTCTTC. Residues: CASSLVAGDTSYNEQFF.

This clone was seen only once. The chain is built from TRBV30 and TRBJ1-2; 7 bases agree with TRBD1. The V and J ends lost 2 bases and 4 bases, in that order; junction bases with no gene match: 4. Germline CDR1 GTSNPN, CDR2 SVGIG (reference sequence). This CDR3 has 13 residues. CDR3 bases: TGTGCCTGGAGTTTCAGGGGGGCCTATGGCTACACCTTC. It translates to CAWSFRGAYGYTF.

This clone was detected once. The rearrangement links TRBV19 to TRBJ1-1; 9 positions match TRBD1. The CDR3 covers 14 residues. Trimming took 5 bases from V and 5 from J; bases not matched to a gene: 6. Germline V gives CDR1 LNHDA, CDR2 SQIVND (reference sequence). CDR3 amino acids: CASSATGGVTEAFF. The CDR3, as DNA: TGTGCCAGTAGTGCGACAGGGGGGGTGACTGAAGCTTTCTTT.

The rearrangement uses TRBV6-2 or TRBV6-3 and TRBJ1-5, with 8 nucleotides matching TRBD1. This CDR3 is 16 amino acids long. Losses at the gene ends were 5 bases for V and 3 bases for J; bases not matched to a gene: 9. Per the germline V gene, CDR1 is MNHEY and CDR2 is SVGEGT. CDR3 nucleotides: TGTGCCAGCAGTCCCAGGACAGGGATTATCAATCAGCCCCAGCATTTT. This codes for CASSPRTGIINQPQHF.

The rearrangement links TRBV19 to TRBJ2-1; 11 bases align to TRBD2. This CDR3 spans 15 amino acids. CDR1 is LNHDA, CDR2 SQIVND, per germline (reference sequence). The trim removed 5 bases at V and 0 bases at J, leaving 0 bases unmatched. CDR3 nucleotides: TGTGCCAGTAGTCTAGCGGGAGGCTCCTACAATGAGCAGTTCTTC. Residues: CASSLAGGSYNEQFF. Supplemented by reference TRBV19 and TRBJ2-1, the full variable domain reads DGGITQSPKYLFRKEGQNVTLSCEQNLNHDAMYWYRQDPGQGLRLIYYSQIVNDFQKGDIAEGYSVSREKKESFPLTVTSAQKNPTAFYLCASSLAGGSYNEQFFGPGTRLTVL.

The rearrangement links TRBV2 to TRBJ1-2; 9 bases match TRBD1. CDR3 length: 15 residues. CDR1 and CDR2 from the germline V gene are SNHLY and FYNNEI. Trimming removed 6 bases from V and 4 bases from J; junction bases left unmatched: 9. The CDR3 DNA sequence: TGTGCCAGCAGCGCCGGGACAGGGAACGGCTATGGCTACACCTTC. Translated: CASSAGTGNGYGYTF.

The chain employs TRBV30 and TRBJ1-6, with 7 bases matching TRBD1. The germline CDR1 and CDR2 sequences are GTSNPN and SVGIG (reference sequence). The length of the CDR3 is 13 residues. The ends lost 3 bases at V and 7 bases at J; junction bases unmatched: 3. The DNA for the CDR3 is TGTGCCTGGAGGGCAGGGGGAAATTCACCCCTCCACTTT. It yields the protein CAWRAGGNSPLHF.

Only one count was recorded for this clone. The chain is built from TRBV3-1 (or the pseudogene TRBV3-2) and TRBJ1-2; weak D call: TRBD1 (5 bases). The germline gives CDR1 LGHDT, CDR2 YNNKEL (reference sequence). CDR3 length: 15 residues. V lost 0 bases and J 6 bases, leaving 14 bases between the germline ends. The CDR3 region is CASSQDPGPGHGYTF. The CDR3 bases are TGTGCCAGCAGCCAAGATCCAGGGCCTGGGCATGGCTACACCTTC.

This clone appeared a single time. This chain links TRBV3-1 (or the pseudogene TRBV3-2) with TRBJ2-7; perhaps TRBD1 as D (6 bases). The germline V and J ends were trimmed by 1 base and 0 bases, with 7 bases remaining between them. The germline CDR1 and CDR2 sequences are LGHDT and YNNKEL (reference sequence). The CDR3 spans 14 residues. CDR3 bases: TGTGCCAGCAGCCAAGCAGGGGACTCCTACGAGCAGTACTTC. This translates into CASSQAGDSYEQYF.

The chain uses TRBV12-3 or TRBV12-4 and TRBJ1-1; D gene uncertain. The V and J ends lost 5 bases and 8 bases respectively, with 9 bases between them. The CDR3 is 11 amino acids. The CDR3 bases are TGTGCCAGCAGTACTTGGGCAGAAGCTTTCTTT. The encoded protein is CASSTWAEAFF.

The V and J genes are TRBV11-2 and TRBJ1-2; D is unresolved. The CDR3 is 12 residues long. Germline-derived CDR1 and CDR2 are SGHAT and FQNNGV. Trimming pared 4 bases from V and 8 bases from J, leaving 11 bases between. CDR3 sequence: CASSSLSFGYTF. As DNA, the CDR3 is TGTGCCAGCAGCTCCCTCTCTTTCGGCTACACCTTC.

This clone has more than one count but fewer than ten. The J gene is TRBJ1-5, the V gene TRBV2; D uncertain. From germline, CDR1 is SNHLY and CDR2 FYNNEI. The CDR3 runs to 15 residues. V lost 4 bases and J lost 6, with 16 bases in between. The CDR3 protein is CASSGPLFEGQPQHF. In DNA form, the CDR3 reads TGTGCCAGCAGTGGCCCGCTATTCGAGGGTCAGCCCCAGCATTTT.

CDR3 residues: CASREDREGYNEQFF. CDR3 nucleotides: TGTGCCAGCAGGGAGGACAGGGAGGGGTACAATGAGCAGTTCTTC. This chain uses TRBV21-1 with TRBJ2-1; the listed D gene, TRBD1, was not tested against the DNA. TRBV21-1 is assigned pseudogene status. There are 15 residues in the CDR3.

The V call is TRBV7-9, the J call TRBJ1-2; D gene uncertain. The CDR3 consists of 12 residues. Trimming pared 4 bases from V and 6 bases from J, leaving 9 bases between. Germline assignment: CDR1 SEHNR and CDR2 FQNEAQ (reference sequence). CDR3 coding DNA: TGTGCCAGCAGCTATAGCGGAGATGGCTACACCTTC. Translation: CASSYSGDGYTF.